At least ten counts were recorded for the clone carrying this T cell receptor (beta chain). Its target is unknown. CDR1 and CDR2 (germline): SGHTA, FQGNSA. The CDR3 loop spans 15 amino acids. Trimming shortened V by 3 bases and J by 7 bases, and 19 bases separated the two germline ends. TCRdb analysed the reads with MiXCR anew, one entry per CDR3 protein. The sample carries tens of thousands of distinct CDR3 sequences, 20% to 25% recorded once. This entry belongs to a study of T cell repertoires in cytomegalovirus infection. Study-level information: TCR beta signatures that were public indicated CMV infection and matching HLA type. Study conclusions and caveats: In two of eight donors, the top clonotype was HLA-C-restricted CMV-specific. Adding up the frequency of public TCR beta families identified people who carried CMV plus the relevant HLA.

This receptor was identified in a human donor in good health (CMV status not recorded). Some clones in this sample may be carry-over from other donors' samples. The V call is TRBV7-2, the J call TRBJ2-7, with D perhaps being TRBD1 or TRBD2 (5 bases each). Sequencing was done on a sample of PBMCs, sequenced either directly or after in vitro stimulation (not recorded which). The CDR3 here is CASSFTGKGAGEQYF. Written as DNA, the CDR3 is TGTGCCAGCAGCTTTACCGGGAAAGGGGCAGGTGAGCAGTACTTC.